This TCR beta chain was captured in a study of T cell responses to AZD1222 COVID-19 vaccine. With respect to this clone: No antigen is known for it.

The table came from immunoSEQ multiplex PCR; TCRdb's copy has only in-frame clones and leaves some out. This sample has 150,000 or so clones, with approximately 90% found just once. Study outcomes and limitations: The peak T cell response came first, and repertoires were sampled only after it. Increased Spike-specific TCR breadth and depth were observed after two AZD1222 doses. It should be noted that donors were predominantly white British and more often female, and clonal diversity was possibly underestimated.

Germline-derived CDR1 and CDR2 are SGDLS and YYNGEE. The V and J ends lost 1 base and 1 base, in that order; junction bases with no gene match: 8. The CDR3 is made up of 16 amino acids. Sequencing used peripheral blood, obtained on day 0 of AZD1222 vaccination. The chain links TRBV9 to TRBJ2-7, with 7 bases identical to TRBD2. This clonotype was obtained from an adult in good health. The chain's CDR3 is CASSVSGGRGSYEQYF. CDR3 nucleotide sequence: TGTGCCAGCAGCGTATCTGGCGGGAGAGGATCCTACGAGCAGTACTTC.